Described below is a single T cell receptor (beta chain) sequence and its context. Participant age was about 18 to 89 years, and participants resided in roughly 24 US areas. Cohort assignment relied on participant-reported clinical history. Donors in Cohort 3 who had recovered were those with two negative PCRs, healthcare professional clearance, or resolution of their symptoms. Sequencing was performed with immunoSEQ multiplex PCR; in TCRdb, only in-frame clones are kept and a portion is missing. The profile shows approximately 300,000 clones, 92% of them singletons. These data are taken from a study of blood T cell repertoires in COVID-19. Across the study: From the United States, Italy and Spain came samples of acute and convalescent COVID-19.

The CDR3 has 13 amino acids. The source of this sequence is a woman under 40 who had recovered from COVID-19. Input material: PBMCs or T cells enriched from blood (not recorded which). V usage is TRBV1 and J usage is TRBJ2-7; TRBD2 reflects the table's D call only, with no check against the DNA. TRBV1 is given as a pseudogene. The CDR3 DNA reads TGCACCAGCAGCCAAACTCGCCGCCCGGAGCAGTACTTC. Translating it yields CTSSQTRRPEQYF.